This is a list of T cell receptor beta chains from one sample in a study of cytomegalovirus exposure and HLA in healthy donors. Using immunoSEQ multiplex PCR, the repertoire was profiled, and TCRdb retains in-frame clones only, with some absent. The data hold about 85,000 clones, with around 64% observed a single time. The sequenced sample consisted of PBMCs. These receptors were obtained from a man younger than 45 in good health and CMV-seronegative. Each CDR3 is given with its conserved first and last residue. Each record gives: J gene, V gene, clone size, D gene, CDR3 DNA, CDR3 protein. A D gene is named only where the DNA matches it firmly. Clone sizes are given selectively: once, few, many, or a class where the clone is expanded.

>TRBJ2-7|TRBV19|.|.
TGTGCCAGTGGTACAGGTCCTCACGCCCCCTACGAGCAGTACTTC
CASGTGPHAPYEQYF
>TRBJ2-5|TRBV7-2|.|.
TGTGCCAGCAGCCCCGTTAGGAACCCTAGAGAGACCCAGTACTTC
CASSPVRNPRETQYF
>TRBJ2-7|TRBV15|.|.
TGTGCCACCAGCAGAGAAGGGGAGGACATCGGACGTGGGGAGCAGTACTTC
CATSREGEDIGRGEQYF
>TRBJ2-1|TRBV15|.|TRBD1
TGTGCCACCAGCAGAGATCTTTCCAGGGGGTATGAGCAGTTCTTC
CATSRDLSRGYEQFF
>TRBJ2-7|TRBV5-4|.|.
TGTGCCAGCAGCTTGGATAAACTCTACGAGCAGTACTTC
CASSLDKLYEQYF
>TRBJ1-1|TRBV7-8|.|TRBD1
TGTGCCAGCAGCGACCTACTCCGGACAGGGGACACTGAAGCTTTCTTT
CASSDLLRTGDTEAFF
>TRBJ2-1|TRBV7-9|few|TRBD2
TGTGCCACCGGGACTAGAGTACATGAGCAGTTCTTC
CATGTRVHEQFF
>TRBJ2-5|TRBV7-9|.|.
TGTGCCAGCAGCTTTCAGGGAGAGACCCAGTACTTC
CASSFQGETQYF
>TRBJ2-7|TRBV5-1|.|TRBD2
TGCGCCAGCAGCTTGGGGCTAGCGGGCTCCTACGAGCAGTACTTC
CASSLGLAGSYEQYF
>TRBJ2-3|TRBV7-6|few|TRBD2
TGTGCCAGCAGCTTAAGTGCGGGAGTAGCAGATACGCAGTATTTT
CASSLSAGVADTQYF
>TRBJ1-2|TRBV30|.|.
TGTGCCTGGAGCCGGACAGACGTCTTTTTCTGTGGCTACACCTTC
CAWSRTDVFFCGYTF
>TRBJ2-3|TRBV29-1|.|TRBD2
TGCAGCGTTGTGACTAGCGGGGGTCGGGATACGCAGTATTTT
CSVVTSGGRDTQYF
>TRBJ1-4|TRBV30|.|.
TGTGCCTGGAGTGGGCAGGCTGCAACTAATGAAAAACTGTTTTTT
CAWSGQAATNEKLFF